These 5 T cell receptor beta chains share one sample of origin, sequenced in a study of blood T cell repertoires in COVID-19. Profiled with immunoSEQ multiplex PCR; TCRdb holds only in-frame clones, not every one. The table records about 110,000 clones, around 86% of them present only once. The material sequenced was peripheral blood. Receptor source: a man in his sixties or seventies with acute or convalescent COVID-19.

The rearrangement uses TRBV27 and TRBJ2-2, with 10 bases matching TRBD1. The CDR3 covers 17 residues. In germline, CDR1 is MNHEY, CDR2 SMNVEV (reference sequence). Unmatched junction bases numbered 8, after V lost 0 bases and J lost 7 bases. For the CDR3, the DNA is TGTGCCAGCAGTTTATCTCCGGGACAGGGGTTGTTCGGGGAGCTGTTTTTT. It encodes CASSLSPGQGLFGELFF.

This chain joins TRBV5-4 and TRBJ1-3, with 8 bases aligning to TRBD1. The ends lost 4 bases at V and 0 bases at J; junction bases unmatched: 6. The CDR3 totals 16 residues. Germline-derived CDR1 and CDR2 are SGHNT and YYREEE (reference sequence). The CDR3 here is CASSPGQALSGNTIYF. In DNA, the CDR3 is TGTGCCAGCAGCCCGGGACAGGCCCTCTCTGGAAACACCATATATTTT.

The J gene is TRBJ2-3, the V gene TRBV12-5; D perhaps matches TRBD2 (6 bases). V dropped 3 bases and J dropped 4 bases, with 14 bases sitting between them. CDR1 LGHNT and CDR2 FRNRAP come from the germline V gene. The CDR3 consists of 15 residues. CDR3 sequence: CASGFLGDSPDTQYF. The CDR3 DNA follows: TGTGCTAGTGGTTTCTTGGGGGACTCTCCAGATACGCAGTATTTT. Full variable domain (missing parts from reference TRBV12-5 and TRBJ2-3): DARVTQTPRHKVTEMGQEVTMRCQPILGHNTVFWYRQTMMQGLELLAYFRNRAPLDDSGMPKDRFSAEMPDATLATLKIQPSEPRDSAVYFCASGFLGDSPDTQYFGPGTRLTVL.

In its sample, this clone was seen a few times. This chain connects TRBV18 to TRBJ1-4; the D gene is possibly TRBD1 (5 bases). V was trimmed by 6 bases and J by 13 bases, leaving 15 bases between them. Germline values: CDR1 KGHSH, CDR2 LQKENI. The CDR3 spans 12 residues. The CDR3 sequence is CASSSGTRGLFF. Written as DNA, the CDR3 is TGTGCCAGCTCGTCGGGGACTCGCGGACTGTTTTTT.

The table lists this clone with a few counts. The chain combines TRBV14 with TRBJ2-2; D remains ambiguous. V lost 4 bases, J lost 6 bases, and 6 bases lay in between. Germline loops: CDR1 SGHDN, CDR2 FVKESK. The CDR3 runs to 12 residues. In DNA, the CDR3 is TGTGCCAGCAGCCCTACCCCCGGGGAGCTGTTTTTT. This translates into CASSPTPGELFF.